This T cell receptor beta chain emerged from a study of T cells after yellow fever vaccination. Study outcomes and limitations: CD4 and CD8 compartments shared a small share of clonotypes, likely from convergent recombination. Sorted repertoires could include abundant contaminating clonotypes from bulk cells. In post-booster samples, most primary-vaccination clones reappeared (approximately 95% CD4, roughly 90% CD8).

Notes on this clonotype: Its matching antigen is unknown.

TCRdb reanalysed the 5' RACE reads using MiXCR and keeps one entry per CDR3 protein. Of a few hundred thousand distinct CDR3 sequences in the sample, around a sixth are singletons; the top ten hold around 16%. Per the germline V gene, CDR1 is SGHAT and CDR2 is FQNNGV. V lost 6 bases to trimming and J lost 8 bases; unmatched junction nucleotides: 7. This CDR3 comprises 13 residues. The sample here was PBMCs, taken roughly 5 days after the first yellow fever vaccination. This chain links TRBV11-2 with TRBJ1-1; 9 bases are shared with TRBD1. The TCR was taken from a man younger than 35 who received the YFV17D yellow fever vaccine. CDR3 DNA sequence: TGTGCCAGCAGTCCCGGGACAGGGATAGAAGCTTTCTTT. Translated, it gives CASSPGTGIEAFF.